Sequencing of this T cell receptor (beta chain) was carried out in a study of cytomegalovirus exposure and HLA in healthy donors. Study-level results: In a later analysis, TCR beta V- and J-gene trimming showed a link to a missense DCLRE1C variant.

On this clone: The antigen remains undetermined.

PCR primers comprised 60 Vbeta and 13 Jbeta primers. Data came from immunoSEQ multiplex PCR; TCRdb stores just in-frame clones and leaves some out. The profile shows some 110,000 clones, roughly 76% of them singletons. Trimming pared 5 bases from V and 6 bases from J, leaving 16 bases between. Per the germline V gene, CDR1 is MNHEY and CDR2 is SMNVEV (reference sequence). The CDR3 totals 14 residues. The sequence came from a woman aged 45-65 years in good health and CMV-seropositive. The sequencing sample was made of PBMCs. The J gene is TRBJ1-1, the V gene TRBV27; TRBD1 is a possible D gene (6 bases). DNA for the CDR3: TGTGCCAGCAGTGCCCAGGTTGGGGGCTCTGAAGCTTTCTTT. It codes for CASSAQVGGSEAFF.